This T cell receptor beta chain is from a study of T cells in Graves' hyperthyroidism and ophthalmopathy (dated by TCRdb to between 2018 and 2020). About the investigation overall: To identify distinguishing TCR V-J signatures, a discovery cohort of around 100 patients was used, comprising 43 with Graves' ophthalmopathy and approximately 58 with stable Graves' hyperthyroidism. An independent validation cohort of 18 to 20 hyperthyroidism patients and approximately 15 patients who later progressed to ophthalmopathy tested prospective prediction of ophthalmopathy. The roughly 91 discovery patients were randomly divided into training and test sets at a 7:3 ratio. Thyroid tissue and blood T-cell repertoires from more than five Graves' hyperthyroidism patients were also compared in the study. Once sampling was done, hyperthyroidism patients were given methimazole at a starting dose of 30 mg daily, whereas ophthalmopathy patients were given high-dose intravenous methylprednisolone. TCR Vbeta CDR3 sequencing of 120 to 150 peripheral blood samples (roughly 41 ophthalmopathy, 75 or so hyperthyroidism and roughly 17 progressor patients) is reported in the paper.

Study-level results and caveats: No statistical method was used to set the sample size in advance, and investigators knew the group allocation. Most expanded thyroid clonotypes (frequency above 0.001) were also detected in blood, suggesting blood repertoires may reflect thyroid immune responses. A 13 V-J signature model separated ophthalmopathy from stable hyperthyroidism, with about 90% sensitivity and 81.08% specificity in cross-validation and 80%/75% in testing. In validation, the model predicted progression to ophthalmopathy a median of about 6.5 months before onset, with approximately 71% sensitivity and roughly 72% specificity.

A patient counted as having stable Graves' hyperthyroidism if no progression to ophthalmopathy occurred over 18 months of follow-up. Hyperthyroidism patients were newly diagnosed, had a disease duration of under 2 months, and were aged 18 to 65 years. Any patient with an uncontrolled infection, another autoimmune disease, pregnancy or lactation was excluded. Clinical symptoms, serum thyroxine and TRAb, thyroid ultrasound, and orbital computed tomography formed the basis for the diagnoses. Trizol reagent was used to extract total RNA, and RNA quality was then checked on an Agilent 2100 Bioanalyzer. This clonotype was recorded at least ten times. Its antigen target is currently unknown. Qualities for individual bases were not recorded, and no much larger clone is one base off. Amplification of TCR beta CDR3 regions was carried out from RNA transcripts. A first-round RT-PCR of the TCR CDR3 used the HTBI primer set with the Qiagen OneStep RT-PCR kit. The libraries were constructed in a second round of multiplex PCR and then size-selected and purified. Libraries were sequenced paired-end with 100 bp reads on an Illumina HiSeq2000. As for the authors' bioinformatics: SOAPnuke was used to process the raw data, throwing out any read that contained adapters or uncalled bases, had a mean Phred below 15, or lacked an exact constant-primer or identifier match. High-quality paired reads were merged with COPE v1.2.5, and unique nucleotide sequences were defined as clonotypes. Clonotypes were aligned to IMGT TRBV, TRBD and TRBJ reference segments using MiTCR v1.1. The analysis was restricted to V-J combinations with a frequency above 0.0001, which together covered just over 99% of the repertoires. A TCS score was defined as the ratio between F50 (clonal expansion) and ExV (chaos), using BLOSUM62-based TCRdist between CDR3 peptides within each V-J. Welch's t-statistics and random forest reduced just over 500 V-J features to roughly 13, which were used in a naive Bayes classifier (R e1071). Thyroid-blood repertoire similarity was quantified with the Morisita-Horn index. TCRdb's own reprocessing of the public reads used fastp at Q25 and MiXCR and kept productive beta chains. When rows share a CDR3 protein, they turn into one entry using the most common DNA and genes. The V and J calls follow TCRdb's processing rather than the paper's. This sample has roughly 98,000 distinct CDR3 sequences in its table, and around 37% of those were observed once. Roughly 10% of the sample is held by the ten biggest clonotypes.

Its CDR3 holds 15 amino acids, cysteine through phenylalanine. The kept DNA is CDR3 alone, 45 bases in frame from the first base. From V the trimming removes 1 base and from J it removes 5 bases, while the gene matches leave 4 bases of the junction unaccounted for. According to the germline V gene, CDR1 reads SGHRS and CDR2 reads YFSETQ. The clonotype comes from a woman in her 30s with Graves' hyperthyroidism. The receptor chain draws on TRBV5-1 and TRBJ2-5; 11 of the junction bases match TRBD2. The sequencing sample was made of peripheral blood or thyroid tissue (not recorded which). At the DNA level, the sequence is TGCGCCAGCAGCTTGACTAGCGGGAGCTTGGAGACCCAGTACTTC. Translated, it reads CASSLTSGSLETQYF.